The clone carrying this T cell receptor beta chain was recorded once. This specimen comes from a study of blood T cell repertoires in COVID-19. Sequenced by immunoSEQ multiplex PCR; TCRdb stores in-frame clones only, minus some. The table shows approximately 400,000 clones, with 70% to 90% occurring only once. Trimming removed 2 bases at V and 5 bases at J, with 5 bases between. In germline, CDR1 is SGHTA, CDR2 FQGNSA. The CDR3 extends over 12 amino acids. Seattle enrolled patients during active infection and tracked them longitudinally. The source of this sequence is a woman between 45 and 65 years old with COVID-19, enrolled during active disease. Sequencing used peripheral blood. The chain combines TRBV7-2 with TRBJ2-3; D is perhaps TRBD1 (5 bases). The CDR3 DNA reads TGTGCCAGCAGCTTACAGGGAGATACGCAGTATTTT. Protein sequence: CASSLQGDTQYF.